These 4 T cell receptor beta chains share one sample of origin, sequenced in a study of regulatory dendritic cells for organ transplantation. These TCRs' antigens remain unknown. The repertoire was sequenced with immunoSEQ multiplex PCR; TCRdb's copy has only in-frame clones and lacks some. Of roughly 9,800 clones listed, about three fifths are singletons. Sorted T cells were CFSE-labeled and cultured less than 6 days with allogeneic regulatory or mature dendritic cells at 1:10. The sample was naive CD4+ T cells from blood cultured with dendritic cells. The subset: CD45RA+ naive T cells. Every receptor here comes from a human donor in good health.

The table lists this clone with a few counts. The chain joins TRBV5-1 to TRBJ1-6, with unresolved D. The CDR3 loop spans 15 amino acids. From germline, CDR1 is SGHRS and CDR2 YFSETQ. V was cut by 1 base and J by 7 bases, with 12 bases left in between. This chain's CDR3 is CASSLNTDRNSPLHF. CDR3 DNA: TGCGCCAGCAGCTTGAATACAGACCGGAATTCACCCCTCCACTTT.

The V and J genes are TRBV6-5 and TRBJ1-1; TRBD1 might be the D (6 bases). V lost 6 bases to trimming and J lost 2 bases, with 16 bases between them. Germline-derived CDR1 and CDR2 are MNHEY and SVGAGI. There are 15 residues in the CDR3. The CDR3 coding sequence is TGTGCCAGCAGCCGACATCGACAGGAAAACACTGAAGCTTTCTTT. As protein: CASSRHRQENTEAFF.

This rearrangement joins TRBV12-2 to TRBJ2-1; TRBD2 is taken as the D call from the table, unchecked against the DNA. TRBV12-2 corresponds to a pseudogene. This CDR3 region has 18 residues. The CDR3 protein is CASRLGFGGVYSYNEQFF. CDR3 coding DNA: TGTGCAAGTCGCTTAGGCTTCGGCGGGGTGTACTCCTACAATGAGCAGTTCTTC.

The V and J genes are TRBV19 and TRBJ2-7; 8 nucleotides agree with TRBD1. In germline, CDR1 is LNHDA, CDR2 SQIVND (reference sequence). CDR3 length: 11 amino acids. J was trimmed by 6 bases and V by 9 bases; bases with no gene match: 4. Here the CDR3 DNA reads TGTGCCAGCAAAACAGGGGGCGAGCAGTACTTC. Translated: CASKTGGEQYF.